The 6 T cell receptor beta chains reported below all come from one sample, sequenced in a study of cytomegalovirus exposure and HLA in healthy donors. PCR was performed using 60 Vbeta and 13 Jbeta primers. Assay: immunoSEQ multiplex PCR; the TCRdb copy retains only in-frame clones and omits some. The sample carries 150,000 or so clones, approximately 80% recorded once. Sequenced: PBMCs. The receptors originated from a man in his thirties or forties in good health and CMV-seropositive.

The chain has TRBV30 and TRBJ2-1, with 10 bases fitting TRBD2. Per germline, CDR1 GTSNPN and CDR2 SVGIG (reference sequence). CDR3 length equals 15 residues. Losses at the gene ends were 1 base for V and 0 bases for J; bases not matched to a gene: 0. CDR3 amino acids: CAWSGLAGSYNEQFF. CDR3 sequence (DNA): TGTGCCTGGAGTGGACTAGCGGGCTCCTACAATGAGCAGTTCTTC. The full variable domain, with the rest looked up from reference TRBV30 and TRBJ2-1, is SQTIHQWPATLVQPVGSPLSLECTVEGTSNPNLYWYRQAAGRGLQLLFYSVGIGQISSEVPQNLSASRPQDRQFILSSKKLLLSDSGFYLCAWSGLAGSYNEQFFGPGTRLTVL.

Of note for this clone: Germline and junction disagree at one end, which may indicate a read error. The sample has other DNA sequences that encode this CDR3 too. The rearrangement joins TRBV7-2 to TRBJ2-5; TRBD2 matches at 10 bases. CDR1 is SGHTA and CDR2 is FQGNSA in the germline V gene. The CDR3 covers 17 residues. CDR3 region: CASSSASAGGSQETQYF. The CDR3 DNA follows: TGTGCTAGCAGCTCAGCATCAGCGGGAGGGTCCCAAGAGACCCAGTACTTC.

This clone was seen only once. V and J are TRBV5-6 and TRBJ1-1; a weak D match, TRBD1 (6 bases). V shed 1 base and J shed 11 bases, with 12 bases lying between them. Germline CDR1 reads SGHDT; CDR2 reads YYEEEE. The CDR3 covers 12 residues. For the CDR3, the DNA is TGTGCCAGCAGCTTGACAGGGCTTGGGGCTTTCTTT. Translated, it gives CASSLTGLGAFF.

The chain employs TRBV15 and TRBJ2-7; 7 positions agree with TRBD2. The CDR3 contains 15 residues. V shed 1 base and J 9 bases; nucleotides not matched to a gene: 12. Germline lookup yields CDR1 LNHNV and CDR2 YYDKDF (reference sequence). The CDR3 DNA is TGTGCCACCAGCAGAGGCGGGGAGCCCCCGGGAGGGCAGTACTTC. It is translated as CATSRGGEPPGGQYF.

In nucleotides, the CDR3 is TGCGCCAGCAGCCAAGATAGGGCGGGGGGGGAGGGGGATACGCAGTATTTT. It translates to CASSQDRAGGEGDTQYF. The chain joins TRBV4-3 to TRBJ2-3; 9 positions agree with TRBD2. Germline V CDR1 and CDR2: LGHNA, YSLEER. J lost 6 bases, V lost 0 bases, and 10 bases had no gene match. This CDR3 is 17 amino acids long.

V usage is TRBV11-3 and J usage is TRBJ2-1; TRBD2 might be the D (5 bases). Looked up from germline, CDR1 is SGHNT and CDR2 is YENEEA. The CDR3 sequence is 13 residues long. Trimming pared 5 bases from V and 1 base from J, leaving 6 bases between. The CDR3 region has the DNA TGTGCCAGCAGCCGGGATTCCTACAATGAGCAGTTCTTC. This codes for CASSRDSYNEQFF.